Here is one T cell receptor beta chain with its context. Data came from immunoSEQ multiplex PCR; TCRdb stores just in-frame clones and leaves some out. This sample carries approximately 69,000 clones, around nine tenths of them seen once, and the ten largest clones take roughly 4.8%. These data are taken from a study of technical replicates of blood from a few donors. V was pared by 0 bases and J by 4 bases, with 13 bases between. The germline V gene encodes CDR1 SNHLY and CDR2 FYNNEI. This CDR3 has 15 amino acids. This receptor was taken from a human donor in good health. Some clones in this sample may be carry-over from other donors' samples. The chain carries TRBV2 and TRBJ2-7; D not certain. Sequencing was done on a sample of PBMCs. The CDR3 DNA follows: TGTGCCAGCAGTGAAGCGAGCGTACTCATGTACGAGCAGTACTTC. Translation: CASSEASVLMYEQYF.